The rows below give T cell receptor beta chains drawn from one sample of a study of OX40 agonist ivuxolimab in advanced cancers. Libraries were prepared by immunoSEQ multiplex PCR; TCRdb keeps only in-frame clonotypes and omits some of them. The sample has tens of thousands of clones, 90% to 95% seen once. The sequencing used CD4+ or CD8+ T cells sorted from blood, collected in a trial of the OX40 agonist ivuxolimab. The receptors come from an adult with an advanced solid tumor such as melanoma, head and neck, liver or kidney cancer. Each CDR3 is given with its conserved first and last residue. A D gene is named only where the DNA matches it firmly. Some rows mark clone size as missing; the rest say once, few, many or name a class of expanded clone.

DNA,CDR3,J,V,D,size
TGTGCCAGCAGTGGGAGTGGGGGGGTTATCTTGTATTTT,CASSGSGGVILYF,TRBJ1-5,TRBV6-1,NA,NA
TGTGCCAGCAGCTACGGCTGGGACAGGACCTACAATGAGCAGTTCTTC,CASSYGWDRTYNEQFF,TRBJ2-1,TRBV11-2,TRBD1,NA
TGTGCCAGCAGCCAGGGGACAGGAAACACCATATATTTT,CASSQGTGNTIYF,TRBJ1-3,TRBV11-3,NA,NA
TGTGCCAGCAGCTTGACTAGCGGGCCCTACGAGCAGTACTTC,CASSLTSGPYEQYF,TRBJ2-7,TRBV7-2,TRBD2,NA
TGTGCCAGCAGTTCCAGACGACAGGGATTTGGCTACACCTTC,CASSSRRQGFGYTF,TRBJ1-2,TRBV27,TRBD1,NA
TGTGCTAGCAGCAAAATGAGAGACAGGGGGCTCTGGAACCTACTAGCCAAAAACATTCAGTACTTC,CASSKMRDRGLWNLLAKNIQYF,TRBJ2-4,TRBV7-7,TRBD1,NA
TGTGCCAGTAGTATTCAGGCAGGGATCAATCAGCCCCAGCATTTT,CASSIQAGINQPQHF,TRBJ1-5,TRBV19,NA,once
TGTGCTAGCAGCCCACTGACAGTGAACACTGAAGCTTTCTTT,CASSPLTVNTEAFF,TRBJ1-1,TRBV7-7,NA,NA
TGTGCCAGCAGCTTAGTCGGACAGGGTTTGGTGCCCCAGCATTTT,CASSLVGQGLVPQHF,TRBJ1-5,TRBV7-2,TRBD1,NA
TGTGCCAGCAGTTTAGGGGTAGGGGAGCAGTACTTC,CASSLGVGEQYF,TRBJ2-5,TRBV28,NA,NA
TGTGCCAGCATGACATTCGGACAGGGCAATCAGCCCCAGCATTTT,CASMTFGQGNQPQHF,TRBJ1-5,TRBV6-1,TRBD1,NA
TGTGCCAGCAGCCGCAGGGGCGGCCTCGTCCTCTCTGGGGCCAACGTCCTGACTTTC,CASSRRGGLVLSGANVLTF,TRBJ2-6,TRBV7-9,NA,NA
TGTGCCTGGAGAGGGGGCAGGGGGCCGTACGAGCAGTACTTC,CAWRGGRGPYEQYF,TRBJ2-7,TRBV30,TRBD1,NA
TGTGCCAGCAGCTTGGGGCTAGCGGGGACAGATACGCAGTATTTT,CASSLGLAGTDTQYF,TRBJ2-3,TRBV5-4,TRBD2,once
TGTGCCAGCTCACCAACCACAGGGGATTTTGACAACACCTTC,CASSPTTGDFDNTF,TRBJ1-2,TRBV18,TRBD1,NA
TGTGCCAGCAGTTTCGCCAGGGGGAGCACTGAAGCTTTCTTT,CASSFARGSTEAFF,TRBJ1-1,TRBV28,TRBD1,NA
TGTGCCAGTAGTAAGCAGGACCAAGAGACCCAGTACTTC,CASSKQDQETQYF,TRBJ2-5,TRBV19,NA,NA
TGTGCCAGCAGTCCTCACAGTGCAACTAATGAAAAACTGTTTTTT,CASSPHSATNEKLFF,TRBJ1-4,TRBV28,NA,once
TGTGCCAGCAGCTTGGAGGTACACACCATATATTTT,CASSLEVHTIYF,TRBJ1-3,TRBV5-5,NA,once
TGTGCCAGCAGTTTCCACTATTCGGATACGCAGTATTTT,CASSFHYSDTQYF,TRBJ2-3,TRBV28,NA,NA
TGTGCCAGCAGTTACCGGGAGGGGGGGACCGGGGAGCTGTTTTTT,CASSYREGGTGELFF,TRBJ2-2,TRBV6-6,TRBD2,NA
TGCGCCAGCAGCTTGTTCGGGGACAGCACCGGGGAGCTGTTTTTT,CASSLFGDSTGELFF,TRBJ2-2,TRBV5-1,TRBD1,NA
TGTGCCAGCAGTTACGGGGCAGGGGAGTCCTACGAGCAGTACTTC,CASSYGAGESYEQYF,TRBJ2-7,TRBV6-5,NA,NA